Following are 15 T cell receptor beta chains from one sample sequenced in a study of T-cell memory formation after mild COVID-19 (dated by TCRdb to about 2021). The method was 5' RACE. The listed sequencing device is Illumina NovaSeq 6000. TCRdb's own reprocessing of the public reads used fastp at Q25 and MiXCR and kept productive beta chains. Records with the same CDR3 protein are collapsed into one entry carrying the most frequent genes and DNA. Within this sample are a few hundred thousand distinct CDR3 sequences, with about 22% of them counted one time only. The top ten constitute around 7.7% of the sample. The specimen sequenced was PBMCs or a T cell subset sorted from them (not recorded which). The source of these receptors is an adult woman who had mild COVID-19 (a few samples of this study predate the infection). The sample titles of this study are shuffled in the database, so cell type and time point are left out; the donor was told from shared clones.

The table lists this clonotype with a few counts. V is TRBV24-1 and J is TRBJ2-7; TRBD1 agrees at 10 bases. CDR1 and CDR2 from the germline V gene are KGHDR and SFDVKD. The V and J ends lost 5 bases and 6 bases, in that order; junction bases with no gene match: 9. The CDR3 spans 15 residues. CDR3 residues: CATSGLGGTGAEQYF. The CDR3 DNA reads TGTGCCACCAGTGGTCTAGGTGGGACAGGGGCCGAGCAGTACTTC.

In DNA form, the CDR3 reads TGCGCCAGCAGCCAAGAAACTAGCGAGACCGGGGAGCTGTTTTTT. Translation gives CASSQETSETGELFF. The gene calls are TRBV4-3 and TRBJ2-2, with TRBD2 matching over 7 bases. Trimming removed 0 bases from V and 5 bases from J; junction bases left unmatched: 3. Germline CDR1 reads LGHNA; CDR2 reads YSLEER. The length of the CDR3 is 15 residues.

This clonotype came up many times. This chain connects TRBV7-9 to TRBJ2-7; 8 bases are shared with TRBD1. The CDR3 loop spans 14 amino acids. Germline V gives CDR1 SEHNR, CDR2 FQNEAQ (reference sequence). V was pared by 1 base and J by 3 bases, with 2 bases of the junction left unmatched. CDR3 bases: TGTGCCAGCAGCTTAGGGGGACAGGACTACGAGCAGTACTTC. Its protein product is CASSLGGQDYEQYF. Full variable domain (outside the CDR3, taken from reference TRBV7-9 and TRBJ2-7): DTGVSQNPRHKITKRGQNVTFRCDPISEHNRLYWYRQTLGQGPEFLTYFQNEAQLEKSRLLSDRFSAERPKGSFSTLEIQRTEQGDSAMYLCASSLGGQDYEQYFGPGTRLTVT.

This clonotype has just a few counts. The chain employs TRBV20-1 and TRBJ2-1; possible D gene TRBD2, 5 bases. The germline CDR1 and CDR2 sequences are DFQATT and SNEGSKA (reference sequence). V was clipped by 2 bases and J by 7 bases, with 18 bases between them. The CDR3 covers 15 residues. The CDR3 reads CSARRPSGVVNEQFF. Here the CDR3 DNA reads TGCAGTGCTAGAAGGCCCTCCGGGGTGGTTAATGAGCAGTTCTTC.

The genes are TRBV12-3 or TRBV12-4 and TRBJ1-3, with 7 bases that match TRBD1. The V and J ends lost 4 bases and 3 bases, in that order; junction bases with no gene match: 3. CDR3 length equals 14 residues. This CDR3 reads CASSYRGLGNTIYF. The CDR3 nucleotides read TGTGCCAGCAGTTATAGGGGGCTTGGAAACACCATATATTTT.

The V and J genes are TRBV4-1 and TRBJ1-1, with D possibly being TRBD1 (5 bases). Trimming cost V 2 bases and J 10 bases, with 17 bases left between them. CDR3 length: 14 residues. CDR1 is MGHRA and CDR2 is YSYEKL in the germline V gene. As DNA, the CDR3 is TGCGCCAGCAGCCAAACTTGGGGCAAACCGGGAGCTTTCTTT. This encodes CASSQTWGKPGAFF.

V gene TRBV5-1 combines with J gene TRBJ2-7, with 10 bases aligning to TRBD1. Trimming cost V 7 bases and J 3 bases; bases outside gene matches: 10. The germline CDR1 and CDR2 sequences are SGHRS and YFSETQ. The CDR3 is 15 amino acids. The CDR3 DNA is TGCGCCAGCCGACCAACCGGGACAGGGGACTACGAGCAGTACTTC. This translates into CASRPTGTGDYEQYF. Drawing the rest from reference TRBV5-1 and TRBJ2-7, the complete variable domain is KAGVTQTPRYLIKTRGQQVTLSCSPISGHRSVSWYQQTPGQGLQFLFEYFSETQRNKGNFPGRFSGRQFSNSRSEMNVSTLELGDSALYLCASRPTGTGDYEQYFGPGTRLTVT.

This chain links TRBV20-1 with TRBJ2-3, with 8 bases matching TRBD2. The CDR3 spans 17 residues. V dropped 0 bases and J dropped 4; count of bases not matched to a gene: 12. Looked up from germline, CDR1 is DFQATT and CDR2 is SNEGSKA (reference sequence). The CDR3: CSARDLRRLAGADTQYF. CDR3 sequence (DNA): TGCAGTGCTAGAGATCTCCGACGGCTAGCGGGTGCAGATACGCAGTATTTT.

In its sample, this clonotype was seen a few times. The genes are TRBV20-1 and TRBJ2-1, with 9 nucleotides matching TRBD2. The CDR3 loop spans 15 amino acids. From germline, CDR1 is DFQATT and CDR2 SNEGSKA (reference sequence). V shed 6 bases and J 5 bases; nucleotides not matched to a gene: 11. CDR3 nucleotides: TGCAGTGCCCCCGGTTCGACTAGCGGAGACAATGAGCAGTTCTTC. It encodes CSAPGSTSGDNEQFF.

This clonotype came up a few times. The J gene is TRBJ2-5, the V gene TRBV5-8, with D possibly being TRBD2 (5 bases). Trimming cost V 2 bases and J 0 bases, with 11 bases left between them. This CDR3 comprises 15 residues. From germline, CDR1 is SGHTS and CDR2 YDEGEE. CDR3 bases: TGTGCCAGCAGCTTCCCCGGGATGTACCAAGAGACCCAGTACTTC. Residues: CASSFPGMYQETQYF.

This clonotype showed up just a few times. V gene TRBV6-6 combines with J gene TRBJ2-7, with a tentative D call TRBD1 (6 bases). CDR3 length equals 15 residues. Trimming removed 2 bases at V and 2 bases at J, with 13 bases between. CDR1 and CDR2 from the germline V gene are MNHNY and SVGAGI (reference sequence). The CDR3, as DNA: TGTGCCAGCAGTTACGCCCCCGGGACAACCTACGAGCAGTACTTC. Protein product: CASSYAPGTTYEQYF.

J is TRBJ2-7 and V is TRBV3-1; TRBD2 is a possible D gene (6 bases). With 0 bases removed from V and 9 bases from J, the gap between germline ends came to 9 bases. The CDR3 is made up of 12 amino acids. Germline V gene data show CDR1 as LGHDT and CDR2 as YNNKEL (reference sequence). Written as DNA, the CDR3 is TGTGCCAGCAGCCAAGAGCGGGGATGGCAGTACTTC. Translation: CASSQERGWQYF.

This clonotype was recorded a few times. The J gene is TRBJ2-2, the V gene TRBV6-2 or TRBV6-3, with TRBD2 identical over 13 bases. The CDR3 length is 17 residues. V lost 7 bases and J lost 5; bases outside the gene matches: 10. The germline gives CDR1 MNHEY, CDR2 SVGEGT. The CDR3: CASTPGLAGARTGELFF. The CDR3 region has the DNA TGTGCCAGCACTCCCGGACTAGCGGGAGCACGGACCGGGGAGCTGTTTTTT.

The chain recombines TRBV19 with TRBJ1-6, with TRBD1 matching over 9 bases. The germline V gene has CDR1 LNHDA and CDR2 SQIVND (reference sequence). This CDR3 is 17 amino acids long. The V and J ends lost 3 bases and 9 bases, in that order; junction bases with no gene match: 12. The CDR3 is CASSIFSTGTGLSPLHF. CDR3 coding DNA: TGTGCCAGTAGTATTTTCTCCACCGGGACAGGGCTTTCACCCCTCCACTTT. Together with reference TRBV19 and TRBJ1-6, the CDR3 gives the full variable domain: DGGITQSPKYLFRKEGQNVTLSCEQNLNHDAMYWYRQDPGQGLRLIYYSQIVNDFQKGDIAEGYSVSREKKESFPLTVTSAQKNPTAFYLCASSIFSTGTGLSPLHFGNGTRLTVT.

This chain uses TRBV5-1 with TRBJ2-3; 7 bases are shared with TRBD2. CDR1 SGHRS and CDR2 YFSETQ come from the germline V gene. The V and J ends lost 0 bases and 6 bases, in that order; junction bases with no gene match: 13. The CDR3 spans 17 residues. CDR3 sequence (DNA): TGCGCCAGCAGCTTGGCGGATTATGCGGGAGCCGTCGATACGCAGTATTTT. It specifies CASSLADYAGAVDTQYF.